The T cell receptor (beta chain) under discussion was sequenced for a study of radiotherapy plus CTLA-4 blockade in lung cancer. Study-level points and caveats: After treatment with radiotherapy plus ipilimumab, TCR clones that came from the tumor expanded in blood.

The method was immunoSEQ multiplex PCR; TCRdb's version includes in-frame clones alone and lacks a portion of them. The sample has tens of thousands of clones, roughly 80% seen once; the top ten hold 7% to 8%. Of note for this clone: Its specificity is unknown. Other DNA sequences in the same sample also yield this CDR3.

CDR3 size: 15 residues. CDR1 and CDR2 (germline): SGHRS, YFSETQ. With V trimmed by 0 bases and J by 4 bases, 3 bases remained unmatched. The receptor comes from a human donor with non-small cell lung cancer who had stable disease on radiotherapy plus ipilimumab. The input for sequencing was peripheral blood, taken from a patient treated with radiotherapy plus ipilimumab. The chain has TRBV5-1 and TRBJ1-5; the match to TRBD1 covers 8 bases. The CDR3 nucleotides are TGCGCCAGCAGCTTGGACAGGGGGTCGAATCAGCCCCAGCATTTT. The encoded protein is CASSLDRGSNQPQHF.